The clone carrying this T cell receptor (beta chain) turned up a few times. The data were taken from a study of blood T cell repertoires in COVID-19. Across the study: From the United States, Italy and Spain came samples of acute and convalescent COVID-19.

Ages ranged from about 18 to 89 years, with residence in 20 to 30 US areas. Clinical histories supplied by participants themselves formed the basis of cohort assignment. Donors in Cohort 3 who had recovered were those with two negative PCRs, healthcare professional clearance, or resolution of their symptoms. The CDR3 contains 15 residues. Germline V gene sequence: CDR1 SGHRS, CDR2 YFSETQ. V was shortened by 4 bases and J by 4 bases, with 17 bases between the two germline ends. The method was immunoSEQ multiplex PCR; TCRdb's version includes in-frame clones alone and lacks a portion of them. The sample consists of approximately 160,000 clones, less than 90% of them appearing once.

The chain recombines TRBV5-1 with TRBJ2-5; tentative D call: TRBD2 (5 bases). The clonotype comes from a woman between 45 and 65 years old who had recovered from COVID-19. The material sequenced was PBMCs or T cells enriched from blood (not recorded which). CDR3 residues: CASSKENRAGETQYF. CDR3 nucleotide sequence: TGCGCCAGCAGCAAAGAGAACCGGGCGGGAGAGACCCAGTACTTC.